A single sample is the source of the 28 T cell receptor beta chains below, sequenced in a study of OX40 agonist ivuxolimab in advanced cancers. Profiling relied on immunoSEQ multiplex PCR, and the TCRdb table lists in-frame clones only, not all of them. The sample contains about 96,000 clones, approximately 80% of which appear only once. The sequences come from CD4+ or CD8+ T cells sorted from blood, collected in a trial of the OX40 agonist ivuxolimab. The receptors derive from an adult with an advanced solid tumor such as melanoma, head and neck, liver or kidney cancer.

V gene TRBV19 combines with J gene TRBJ2-1; D may be TRBD1 or TRBD2 (5 bases each). The CDR3 sequence is 18 residues long. V shed 8 bases and J shed 0 bases, with 23 bases lying between them. CDR1 LNHDA and CDR2 SQIVND come from the germline V gene (reference sequence). The CDR3 DNA reads TGTGCCAGTTCTAGACAGCGTCCCGGGGCGAGCTCCTACAATGAGCAGTTCTTC. Protein: CASSRQRPGASSYNEQFF.

This clone was detected once. The junction does not match germline at one end; this may be a read error. V gene TRBV9 combines with J gene TRBJ2-1; weak D call: TRBD2 (6 bases). Germline-derived CDR1 and CDR2 are SGDLS and YYNGEE. The CDR3 is made up of 14 amino acids. The DNA of the CDR3 is TGTGCCAGCAGCCCCCGACTAGGCTACGATGAGCAGTTCTTC. It translates to CASSPRLGYDEQFF.

The chain recombines TRBV2 with TRBJ1-4, with 7 nucleotides matching TRBD1. The CDR3 is 14 residues long. Germline CDR1 reads SNHLY; CDR2 reads FYNNEI. The ends lost 8 bases at V and 11 bases at J; junction bases unmatched: 14. CDR3 coding DNA: TGTGCCAGCGCCACCGACAGGGAGGTTAAGAAACTGTTTTTT. Protein: CASATDREVKKLFF.

The chain uses TRBV5-1 and TRBJ2-1; maybe TRBD2 (6 bases). Germline-derived CDR1 and CDR2 are SGHRS and YFSETQ. Trimming shortened V by 7 bases and J by 6 bases, and 11 bases separated the two germline ends. There are 12 residues in the CDR3. CDR3 in amino acids: CASSGRSNEQFF. In nucleotides, the CDR3 is TGCGCCAGCTCAGGGAGGAGCAATGAGCAGTTCTTC. The whole variable domain, filled in from reference TRBV5-1 and TRBJ2-1, reads KAGVTQTPRYLIKTRGQQVTLSCSPISGHRSVSWYQQTPGQGLQFLFEYFSETQRNKGNFPGRFSGRQFSNSRSEMNVSTLELGDSALYLCASSGRSNEQFFGPGTRLTVL.

The V call is TRBV7-9, the J call TRBJ2-2; 10 bases align to TRBD1. Germline trimming cut 2 bases from V and 6 bases from J; bases unmatched to any gene: 15. From germline, CDR1 is SEHNR and CDR2 FQNEAQ (reference sequence). The CDR3 consists of 19 residues. CDR3 nucleotides: TGTGCCAGCAGCTTAAGATTTAGGACAGGGGGATCTTCCGCCGGGGAGCTGTTTTTT. Its protein product is CASSLRFRTGGSSAGELFF.

The chain couples TRBV5-4 to TRBJ2-3; 15 bases line up with TRBD2. This CDR3 spans 17 amino acids. The V gene's germline CDR1 is SGHNT and CDR2 YYREEE (reference sequence). V was pared by 3 bases and J by 3 bases, with 5 bases of the junction left unmatched. CDR3 loop: CASSSGLAGGRTDTQYF. The CDR3 DNA is TGTGCCAGCAGCTCCGGACTAGCGGGGGGGCGTACAGATACGCAGTATTTT.

The chain has TRBV21-1 and TRBJ2-6; whether TRBD1, the table's D call, matches the DNA was not checked. TRBV21-1 represents a pseudogene. This CDR3 has 19 amino acids. The CDR3 nucleotides are TGTGCCAGCAGCAAAAGGTCGAGGACAGGGGAAGCTGGGGCCAACGTCCTGACTTTC. This codes for CASSKRSRTGEAGANVLTF.

J is TRBJ2-2 and V is TRBV18; the D is unclear. The germline gives CDR1 KGHSH, CDR2 LQKENI. V lost 2 bases and J 1 base, leaving 11 bases between the germline ends. CDR3 size: 16 residues. The CDR3 protein is CASSPIISGNTGELFF. For the CDR3, the DNA is TGTGCCAGCTCACCAATAATTTCAGGGAACACCGGGGAGCTGTTTTTT.

The chain couples TRBV5-1 to TRBJ2-1; D assignment may be TRBD1 or TRBD2 (5 bases each). V dropped 0 bases and J dropped 9 bases, with 13 bases sitting between them. CDR1 and CDR2 (germline): SGHRS, YFSETQ. The CDR3 is made up of 14 amino acids. The CDR3 DNA sequence: TGCGCCAGCAGCTTGGGGGACCCACATATTGAGCAGTTCTTC. It codes for CASSLGDPHIEQFF. The full variable domain, with the rest looked up from reference TRBV5-1 and TRBJ2-1, is KAGVTQTPRYLIKTRGQQVTLSCSPISGHRSVSWYQQTPGQGLQFLFEYFSETQRNKGNFPGRFSGRQFSNSRSEMNVSTLELGDSALYLCASSLGDPHIEQFFGPGTRLTVL.

This chain uses TRBV27 with TRBJ1-5, with D possibly TRBD1 on 5 matching bases. The germline V gene encodes CDR1 MNHEY and CDR2 SMNVEV (reference sequence). Trimming stripped 8 bases from V and 7 bases from J, with 21 bases between. This CDR3 has 15 amino acids. CDR3 nucleotides: TGTGCCAGCCGTAGGCAGGGCGACCACGGGCAGCCCCAGCATTTT. Translated: CASRRQGDHGQPQHF.

This rearrangement joins TRBV9 to TRBJ1-4, with unresolved D. CDR3 length: 13 amino acids. Per the germline V gene, CDR1 is SGDLS and CDR2 is YYNGEE. V lost 4 bases and J lost 8, with 12 bases in between. The CDR3 loop reads CASSTGNWEKLFF. The CDR3 nucleotides are TGTGCCAGCAGCACGGGGAATTGGGAAAAACTGTTTTTT.

This clone appeared a few times. V and J are TRBV4-2 and TRBJ1-4; TRBD1 matches 8 bases. The V gene's germline CDR1 is LGHNA and CDR2 YNFKEQ. This CDR3 has 17 residues. The J segment lost 4 bases and the V segment lost 1 base, leaving 8 bases of the junction unmatched. This CDR3 reads CASSQGRGGQDNEKLFF. The CDR3, as DNA: TGTGCCAGCAGCCAAGGTCGGGGGGGACAGGATAATGAAAAACTGTTTTTT.

This chain connects TRBV9 to TRBJ1-2, with 11 positions matching TRBD1. With V trimmed by 0 bases and J by 8 bases, 9 bases remained unmatched. The CDR3 consists of 16 residues. Germline assignment: CDR1 SGDLS and CDR2 YYNGEE. The CDR3 sequence: CASSVAWTGGVDGYTF. The CDR3 DNA follows: TGTGCCAGCAGCGTAGCTTGGACAGGGGGCGTCGACGGCTACACCTTC.

V and J are TRBV6-5 and TRBJ1-1; D gene ambiguous. This CDR3 has 13 amino acids. Between the trimmed V and J ends, which lost 4 bases and 5 bases, there was a span of 11 bases. Germline CDR1 and CDR2: MNHEY and SVGAGI. CDR3 region: CASSLSERTEAFF. The CDR3 DNA reads as TGTGCCAGCAGTTTATCCGAAAGGACTGAAGCTTTCTTT.

V and J are TRBV10-3 and TRBJ1-1; 7 positions match TRBD1. Germline CDR1 reads ENHRY; CDR2 reads SYGVKD. CDR3 length equals 14 residues. V trimming: 4 bases; J trimming: 0 bases; junction bases outside the gene matches: 2. CDR3 sequence reads: CAISGDSMNTEAFF. CDR3 nucleotides: TGTGCCATCAGTGGGGACAGTATGAACACTGAAGCTTTCTTT.

V usage is TRBV5-5 and J usage is TRBJ2-1; a possible D gene is TRBD2 (5 bases). V lost 2 bases to trimming and J lost 4 bases, with 19 bases between them. CDR1 and CDR2 (germline): SGHKS, YYEKEE (reference sequence). CDR3 length: 17 residues. The CDR3 region has the DNA TGTGCCAGCAGCTTATCCCCGGGGAGAAGGGCTTACAATGAGCAGTTCTTC. This sequence encodes CASSLSPGRRAYNEQFF.

Only one count was recorded for this clone. The chain has TRBV11-2 and TRBJ2-1; 8 bases match TRBD2. Germline values: CDR1 SGHAT, CDR2 FQNNGV. Trimming took 1 base from V and 0 from J; bases not matched to a gene: 8. There are 18 residues in the CDR3. CDR3 in DNA: TGTGCCAGCAGCTTAGCGTTTAGCGGGGTGCTCTCCTACAATGAGCAGTTCTTC. This gives the protein CASSLAFSGVLSYNEQFF.

The chain couples TRBV30 to TRBJ1-5; maybe TRBD1 (6 bases). The CDR3 runs 13 residues. From germline, CDR1 is GTSNPN and CDR2 SVGIG (reference sequence). V lost 5 bases and J lost 0, with 8 bases in between. The CDR3 nucleotides read TGTGCCTGGCGACAGGATAGCAATCAGCCCCAGCATTTT. This sequence encodes CAWRQDSNQPQHF.

The chain links TRBV27 to TRBJ2-1; D possibly corresponds to TRBD2 (6 bases). Trimming shortened V by 8 bases and J by 2 bases, and 19 bases separated the two germline ends. This CDR3 spans 16 amino acids. Germline V CDR1 and CDR2: MNHEY, SMNVEV (reference sequence). The CDR3 DNA is TGTGCCAGCGCCAGTGCGGGCGGGGTCCCCTACAATGAGCAGTTCTTC. This gives the protein CASASAGGVPYNEQFF.

The genes are TRBV6-5 and TRBJ1-1; D is unresolved. CDR1 MNHEY and CDR2 SVGAGI come from the germline V gene. The V end lost 6 bases, the J end lost 5 bases, and 19 bases lay between the germline ends. The CDR3 has 15 residues. The CDR3 DNA reads as TGTGCCAGCAGAGCCTCAGGATTCGAAGGGACTGAAGCTTTCTTT. This gives the protein CASRASGFEGTEAFF.

This clone was observed a single time. The CDR3 is CASRGPRVEKLFF. The CDR3 DNA sequence: TGTGCCAGCAGGGGCCCCAGGGTTGAAAAACTGTTTTTT. V gene TRBV28 combines with J gene TRBJ1-4; D is possibly TRBD1 (5 bases). The ends were cut back, 6 bases at V and 7 bases at J, with 12 bases in the middle. Germline CDR1 reads MDHEN; CDR2 reads SYDVKM. The CDR3 is 13 residues long.

V is TRBV7-2 and J is TRBJ1-3; D is undetermined. Trimming removed 1 base from V and 0 bases from J, with 4 bases in between. This CDR3 region has 14 residues. Per the germline V gene, CDR1 is SGHTA and CDR2 is FQGNSA. This CDR3 is CASSLEVSGNTIYF. The DNA of the CDR3 is TGTGCCAGCAGCTTAGAGGTCTCTGGAAACACCATATATTTT.

V gene TRBV2 combines with J gene TRBJ2-2; tentatively, D is TRBD2 (6 bases). CDR3 length equals 15 residues. CDR1 and CDR2 (germline): SNHLY, FYNNEI. The V gene lost 2 bases and the J gene lost 4 bases, with 11 bases spanning the gap. The CDR3 region is CASSEWDGSTGELFF. As DNA, the CDR3 is TGTGCCAGCAGTGAATGGGACGGGAGCACCGGGGAGCTGTTTTTT.

This chain uses TRBV7-3 with TRBJ2-2; unclear D gene. CDR3 length: 14 residues. The germline V and J ends were trimmed by 5 bases and 1 base, with 8 bases remaining between them. Germline V gene sequence: CDR1 SGHTA, CDR2 FQGTGA. In DNA, the CDR3 is TGTGCCAGCAGCCCTAACGTGAACACCGGGGAGCTGTTTTTT. It translates to CASSPNVNTGELFF.

The V and J genes are TRBV30 and TRBJ1-3; 8 positions match TRBD1. The CDR3 is 14 residues long. Trimming cost V 5 bases and J 4 bases; bases outside gene matches: 7. Germline loops: CDR1 GTSNPN, CDR2 SVGIG (reference sequence). CDR3 residues: CAWVDRGRGNTIYF. The CDR3 bases are TGTGCCTGGGTAGACAGGGGAAGAGGAAACACCATATATTTT.

The J gene is TRBJ2-7, the V gene TRBV7-6, with TRBD2 matching over 7 bases. The V gene end was trimmed by 5 bases and the J gene end by 0 bases; junction bases not matched to a gene: 10. CDR3 size: 16 residues. Germline CDR1 is SGHVS and CDR2 is FNYEAQ. CDR3 loop: CASSRPREGGSYEQYF. CDR3 DNA: TGTGCCAGCAGCCGCCCGAGGGAGGGAGGCTCCTACGAGCAGTACTTC.

This clone showed up just once. The CDR3 DNA follows: TGTGCCAGCTCACTAGGACAGGGGGATTCCTACGAGCAGTACTTC. Protein product: CASSLGQGDSYEQYF. The rearrangement uses TRBV18 and TRBJ2-7, with TRBD1 identical over 10 bases. The germline gives CDR1 KGHSH, CDR2 LQKENI. V lost 4 bases and J lost 1; bases outside the gene matches: 4. This CDR3 is 15 amino acids long. The entire variable domain, with the rest obtained from reference TRBV18 and TRBJ2-7, is as follows: NAGVMQNPRHLVRRRGQEARLRCSPMKGHSHVYWYRQLPEEGLKFMVYLQKENIIDESGMPKERFSAEFPKEGPSILRIQQVVRGDSAAYFCASSLGQGDSYEQYFGPGTRLTVT.

This clone has just one count. V usage is TRBV28 and J usage is TRBJ2-3; tentative D call: TRBD1 (6 bases). The V gene's germline CDR1 is MDHEN and CDR2 SYDVKM. V lost 6 bases and J lost 1, with 17 bases in between. The CDR3 has 16 amino acids. The CDR3 DNA sequence: TGTGCCAGCAGATCCTCACAGGGATGGGGCACAGATACGCAGTATTTT. It is translated as CASRSSQGWGTDTQYF.